The source of this TCR beta chain is a study of T-cell memory formation after mild COVID-19 (dated by TCRdb to about 2021). The study in broad terms: TCR sequence clusters from the two donors were found to be largely donor specific. Longitudinal TCRalpha and TCRbeta repertoire sequencing tracked T-cell clones expanding and contracting after mild COVID-19 in a couple of donors. Two young, previously healthy adult volunteers made up the cohort, one male and one female. Results the study describes overall, beyond this receptor: SARS-CoV-2 specificity of the second-wave clones peaking on day 37 was not confirmed. The detection of some responding clones in pre-infection memory suggests that pre-existing cross-reactive memory T cells joined the SARS-CoV-2 response. The study included only two mild cases, and larger cohorts that include severe cases with pre-infection samples were judged to be necessary. Contracting CD4+ clones were found mainly in CM and EM memory subsets, while CD8+ clones were enriched in EMRA. From day 15 to 85, contracting clones showed balanced CD4/CD8 phenotypes, whereas a second wave of clones that expanded from day 15 to 37 leaned towards CD4+.

CDR1 SGHTA and CDR2 FQGNSA are derived from the germline V gene. V sheds 2 bases and J sheds 3 bases, leaving 11 bases between their ends. The CDR3 has 15 amino acids, counting the end cysteine and phenylalanine. Only CDR3 DNA remains: 45 bases, in frame from the first base. In its sample, this clonotype was seen once. No cognate antigen has been identified for it. Base qualities are not at hand, and no much larger clone is one base apart. A lone read gives weak evidence. Ficoll-Paque density gradient centrifugation was used to isolate PBMCs. Sequenced using an Illumina NovaSeq 6000. TCRalpha and TCRbeta cDNA libraries were constructed by 5'RACE with constant-segment primers, with sample barcodes and unique molecular identifiers being introduced. RNA was extracted from every sample with Trizol reagent. Library amplification was performed in two PCR steps, and a second sample barcode and Illumina TruSeq adapters were introduced in the second step. The libraries were sequenced on an Illumina NovaSeq using 2 x 150 bp paired-end reads. The paper's processing steps were these. With migec v1.2.7, reads were demultiplexed and then collapsed into UMI-guided consensus sequences. Using mixcr v2.1.11, UMI consensuses were aligned to TRA and TRB V and J templates and then assembled into clonotypes. A clonotype was counted as expanded or contracted only if both edgeR and NoisET called the change significant, with noise models trained on biological replicates. For edgeR calls, the thresholds were a false discovery rate-adjusted p below 0.01 and a log2 fold-change of 1. PCA with hierarchical clustering of max-normalized trajectories of the 1000 most abundant clonotypes was used as exploratory dynamics analysis. Each responding clone was given a CD4 or CD8 phenotype based on the CD4+ and CD8+ repertoires, which had been sequenced separately. In TCRdb, the public reads were trimmed at Q25 with fastp and aligned with MiXCR, with productive beta chains retained. CDR3 protein sequences are deduplicated, and each keeps its most common genes and DNA. The authors' filters were not applied to this entry. This sample is represented by over 55,000 distinct CDR3 sequences; more than 8% of them were singletons. The ten largest clonotypes hold 1.2% of the sample.

The sequenced sample consisted of PBMCs or a T cell subset sorted from them (not recorded which). This clonotype was sampled from a man between 18 and 29 years old who had mild COVID-19 (a few samples of this study predate the infection). The sample titles of this study are shuffled in the database, so cell type and time point are left out; the donor was told from shared clones. In this chain, TRBV7-2 is recombined with TRBJ1-3; no D segment can be confidently identified. CDR3 loop: CASSLSTAYGNTIYF. The DNA is TGTGCCAGCAGCTTATCTACAGCCTATGGAAACACCATATATTTT.